A selection of T cell receptor beta chains follows, all from one sample in a study of CD8+CD57+ T cells in acquired aplastic anemia. TCRdb used MiXCR to reprocess the reads, holding one entry per CDR3 protein. The sample includes just over 450,000 distinct CDR3 sequences, 25% to 40% of them seen just once. Sequenced: sorted CD4+, CD8+, or CD8+CD57+ T cells (not recorded which) from PBMCs. All receptors derive from a human donor with aplastic anemia. CDR3s include the opening cysteine and the closing phenylalanine or tryptophan. A D gene is named only where the DNA matches it firmly. For some rows the clone size is stated as once, few or many, or as a class when expanded; others skip it.

TRBJ1-5,TRBD1,TRBV15,.,CATSRPGGTVYQPQHF,TGTGCCACCAGCAGACCCGGAGGGACAGTTTATCAGCCCCAGCATTTT
TRBJ2-7,TRBD1,TRBV2,many,CASSRTGDSYEQYF,TGTGCCAGCAGCAGAACAGGGGATTCCTACGAGCAGTACTTC
TRBJ2-5,TRBD2,TRBV7-6,many,CASSLAGEGETQYF,TGTGCTAGCAGCTTAGCGGGAGAGGGTGAGACCCAGTACTTC
TRBJ2-2,.,TRBV12-3/TRBV12-4,many,CASSLGGPGELFF,TGTGCCAGCAGTCTAGGAGGGCCCGGGGAGCTGTTTTTT
TRBJ2-7,TRBD2,TRBV9,.,CASSPVGNSGSYEQYF,TGTGCCAGCAGCCCGGTCGGGAATAGCGGGAGCTACGAGCAGTACTTC
TRBJ2-1,TRBD1,TRBV25-1,few,CASSPERGHVDEQFF,TGTGCCAGCAGCCCTGAGAGGGGGCACGTCGATGAGCAGTTCTTC
TRBJ1-2,TRBD1,TRBV29-1,many,CSVNTGGPVSYTF,TGCAGCGTTAATACAGGGGGCCCCGTTAGCTACACCTTC
TRBJ2-7,.,TRBV10-3,.,CAISEAGGEQYF,TGTGCCATCAGTGAGGCAGGGGGGGAGCAGTACTTC
TRBJ2-7,.,TRBV29-1,once,CSVRSGAFYEQYF,TGCAGCGTTAGGTCAGGGGCGTTTTACGAGCAGTACTTC
TRBJ1-1,.,TRBV2,many,CASSFSGETEAFF,TGTGCCAGCAGTTTTTCCGGGGAGACTGAAGCTTTCTTT
TRBJ1-2,.,TRBV24-1,many,CATSDTDRPYGYTF,TGTGCCACCAGTGACACCGACAGACCCTACGGCTACACCTTC
TRBJ1-1,TRBD1,TRBV12-5,.,CASGLISGTEFFMNTEAFF,TGTGCTAGTGGTTTGATTTCCGGGACAGAATTTTTCATGAACACTGAAGCTTTCTTT
TRBJ2-2,TRBD2,TRBV24-1,.,CASSRGTSGGANTGELFF,TGTGCCAGCAGCCGAGGGACTAGCGGGGGAGCGAACACCGGGGAGCTGTTTTTT
TRBJ1-2,.,TRBV29-1,.,CSVDPGRAGYTF,TGCAGCGTTGATCCCGGCAGGGCCGGCTACACCTTC
TRBJ2-1,TRBD1,TRBV3-1,few,CASSRGQGRAYNEQFF,TGTGCCAGCAGCCGGGGACAGGGAAGGGCCTACAATGAGCAGTTCTTC
TRBJ2-1,.,TRBV7-2,.,CASSFGGYNEQFF,TGTGCCAGCAGCTTCGGCGGATACAATGAGCAGTTCTTC
TRBJ1-4,TRBD1,TRBV7-7,.,CASSSSGTGVEKLFF,TGTGCCAGCAGCTCATCCGGGACAGGGGTTGAAAAACTGTTTTTT
TRBJ1-2,.,TRBV4-2,many,CASSQESRGTVGYTF,TGTGCCAGCAGCCAAGAGTCGCGCGGGACGGTCGGCTACACCTTC
TRBJ1-5,TRBD1,TRBV2,many,CASSEVTGGNQPQHF,TGTGCCAGCAGTGAAGTGACAGGGGGAAATCAGCCCCAGCATTTT
TRBJ1-5,.,TRBV10-2,.,CASSESASPNQPQHF,TGCGCCAGCAGTGAGTCGGCGAGCCCTAATCAGCCCCAGCATTTT
TRBJ1-1,.,TRBV29-1,many,CSVVEPRAEAFF,TGCAGCGTTGTCGAACCCAGGGCTGAAGCTTTCTTT
TRBJ1-2,.,TRBV12-5,.,CASGLRQGDTNYGYTF,TGTGCTAGTGGTTTGCGCCAGGGAGACACTAACTATGGCTACACCTTC
TRBJ2-5,TRBD1,TRBV9,.,CASSATGGLGETQYF,TGTGCCAGCAGCGCTACAGGGGGCCTAGGGGAGACCCAGTACTTC
TRBJ1-2,TRBD1,TRBV2,.,CASRTGPNYGYTF,TGTGCCAGCAGGACAGGGCCCAACTATGGCTACACCTTC
TRBJ2-2,.,TRBV7-9,.,CASSTPRGTGELFF,TGTGCCAGCAGCACACCGCGGGGCACCGGGGAGCTGTTTTTT
TRBJ1-5,.,TRBV29-1,.,CSVCRRQPQHF,TGCAGCGTGTGTAGGCGTCAGCCCCAGCATTTT
TRBJ2-1,TRBD2,TRBV19,.,CASTLLAGAYNEQFF,TGTGCCAGTACTCTTTTAGCGGGAGCCTACAATGAGCAGTTCTTC
TRBJ1-2,.,TRBV5-1,many,CASSKPHMRYTF,TGCGCCAGCAGCAAACCGCATATGCGCTACACCTTC
TRBJ1-6,.,TRBV4-3,many,CASSQDPPGVNSPLHF,TGCGCCAGCAGCCAAGACCCGCCAGGGGTTAATTCACCCCTCCACTTT
TRBJ1-2,.,TRBV20-1,.,CSAVQGKDYGYTF,TGCAGTGCCGTACAGGGCAAGGACTATGGCTACACCTTC
TRBJ2-7,TRBD1,TRBV5-5,.,CASSLEGQIEQYF,TGTGCCAGCAGCTTGGAGGGACAGATCGAGCAGTACTTC
TRBJ2-7,.,TRBV20-1,many,CSARYLTYEQYF,TGCAGTGCTAGATACTTAACCTACGAGCAGTACTTC
TRBJ2-3,.,TRBV7-3,many,CATHISQEYLF,TGTGCCACCCACATCTCGCAGGAGTACCTCTTT
TRBJ1-2,TRBD1,TRBV5-1,few,CASSGTGEGSGYTF,TGCGCCAGCAGCGGGACAGGGGAGGGTTCTGGCTACACCTTC
TRBJ2-5,.,TRBV2,few,CASGPGPEEETQYF,TGTGCCAGCGGGCCGGGCCCAGAAGAAGAGACCCAGTACTTC
TRBJ2-1,.,TRBV11-1,few,CASSLLGSYNEQFF,TGTGCCAGCAGCTTACTGGGTTCCTACAATGAGCAGTTCTTC
TRBJ2-7,TRBD2,TRBV7-2,.,CASSLDSGGRNF,TGTGCCAGCAGCTTAGATAGCGGGGGGAGGAACTTC
TRBJ2-6,.,TRBV5-5,.,CASFTSGANVLTF,TGTGCCAGCTTCACCTCTGGGGCCAACGTCCTGACTTTC
TRBJ2-7,.,TRBV12-3/TRBV12-4,many,CASRLHSRYEQYF,TGTGCCAGCAGATTACACAGTCGGTACGAGCAGTACTTC
TRBJ2-1,.,TRBV14,few,CASSQDRRGTGFF,TGTGCCAGCAGCCAAGATCGGAGGGGAACGGGATTCTTC
TRBJ2-6,.,TRBV7-2,few,CASSLAALRPSGANVLTF,TGTGCCAGCAGCTTAGCGGCGCTCAGACCGTCTGGGGCCAACGTCCTGACTTTC
TRBJ1-5,.,TRBV7-3,.,CASSLTPSGFGNQPQHF,TGTGCCAGCAGCTTAACGCCGTCAGGGTTTGGCAATCAGCCCCAGCATTTT
TRBJ2-5,.,TRBV7-7,once,CASSSRTGTPQETQYF,TGCGCCAGCAGCTCGCGCACCGGGACACCCCAAGAGACCCAGTACTTC
TRBJ2-2,.,TRBV20-1,.,CSARNNLGTGELFF,TGCAGTGCTAGAAATAACCTAGGCACCGGGGAGCTGTTTTTT
TRBJ2-4,TRBD1,TRBV5-1,.,CASSSGQGEDIQYF,TGCGCCAGCAGCTCGGGACAGGGGGAGGACATTCAGTACTTC
TRBJ2-1,TRBD2,TRBV2,.,CASLVSGGASVLQQFF,TGTGCCAGCTTAGTTAGCGGGGGGGCCTCGGTACTCCAGCAGTTCTTC
TRBJ1-5,.,TRBV2,many,CASSQATQPQHF,TGTGCCAGCAGTCAAGCGACGCAGCCCCAGCATTTT
TRBJ2-3,TRBD2,TRBV7-6,.,CASSLARTSGEATDTQYF,TGTGCCAGCAGCTTAGCACGGACTAGCGGGGAAGCTACAGATACGCAGTATTTT
TRBJ2-7,TRBD1,TRBV5-6,few,CASSYGTEVYEQYF,TGTGCCAGCAGCTATGGGACAGAAGTCTACGAGCAGTACTTC
TRBJ2-5,.,TRBV24-1,.,CATSDFSQGRETQYF,TGTGCCACCAGTGATTTCTCCCAGGGGCGGGAGACCCAGTACTTC